The 12 T cell receptor beta chains reported below all come from one sample, sequenced in a study of cytomegalovirus exposure and HLA in healthy donors. 13 Jbeta primers and 60 Vbeta primers were used for the PCR. Profiling relied on immunoSEQ multiplex PCR, and the TCRdb table lists in-frame clones only, not all of them. This table holds 130,000 or so clones, about three fifths found once. The specimen sequenced was PBMCs. Receptors originate from a male donor in good health and CMV-seronegative.

The genes are TRBV27 and TRBJ1-6; weak D call: TRBD1 (5 bases). The CDR3 has 18 amino acids. In germline, CDR1 is MNHEY, CDR2 SMNVEV (reference sequence). Trimming removed 0 bases from V and 6 bases from J, with 18 bases in between. CDR3 nucleotide sequence: TGTGCCAGCAGTTTATCGTCGTTAGGCGGGGGGTCTAATTCACCCCTCCACTTT. Translated, it gives CASSLSSLGGGSNSPLHF.

In its sample, this clone was seen a few times. This chain connects TRBV18 to TRBJ1-1; maybe TRBD1 (6 bases). This CDR3 has 16 amino acids. Germline CDR1 and CDR2: KGHSH and LQKENI. V was trimmed by 0 bases and J by 4 bases, leaving 15 bases between them. CDR3: CASSPPWDKVGTEAFF. In DNA, the CDR3 is TGTGCCAGCTCACCACCCTGGGACAAGGTCGGCACTGAAGCTTTCTTT.

The chain has TRBV29-1 and TRBJ2-1; perhaps TRBD1 as D (5 bases). V was pared by 6 bases and J by 4 bases, with 13 bases between. The CDR3 sequence is 13 residues long. Germline V gene sequence: CDR1 SQVTM, CDR2 ANQGSEA. CDR3 DNA: TGCAGCGTAACAGGACACTCTTACAATGAGCAGTTCTTC. Its protein is CSVTGHSYNEQFF.

V gene TRBV7-3 combines with J gene TRBJ2-6, with 8 bases fitting TRBD1. V shed 4 bases, J shed 2 bases, and the junction held 1 base outside the gene matches. CDR1 and CDR2 (germline): SGHTA, FQGTGA. The CDR3 loop spans 15 amino acids. The CDR3 spells CASSSDRAGANVLTF. For the CDR3, the DNA is TGTGCCAGCAGCTCGGACAGGGCTGGGGCCAACGTCCTGACTTTC.

J is TRBJ2-5 and V is TRBV27, with TRBD1 as a possible D gene (6 bases). The CDR3 spans 13 residues. The V end was cut by 3 bases, the J end by 6 bases, with 11 bases between. Germline CDR1 is MNHEY and CDR2 is SMNVEV (reference sequence). CDR3 DNA: TGTGCCAGCAGTTTGGGGGCCTGGAAGACCCAGTACTTC. As protein: CASSLGAWKTQYF.

V usage is TRBV6-6 and J usage is TRBJ1-6; 8 bases fit TRBD1. J was trimmed by 6 bases and V by 5 bases; bases with no gene match: 6. Germline CDR1 reads MNHNY; CDR2 reads SVGAGI (reference sequence). This CDR3 spans 15 amino acids. In nucleotides, the CDR3 is TGTGCCAGCAGTACCCTGGGACAGGTTAATTCACCCCTCCACTTT. Translation gives CASSTLGQVNSPLHF.

V and J are TRBV28 and TRBJ1-2; no clear D. Trimming shortened V by 3 bases and J by 2 bases, and 7 bases separated the two germline ends. Germline CDR1 and CDR2: MDHEN and SYDVKM. The CDR3 extends over 13 amino acids. The CDR3 DNA is TGTGCCAGCAGTTTGACGGGGAACTATGGCTACACCTTC. It encodes CASSLTGNYGYTF.

The chain joins TRBV10-2 to TRBJ2-1, with 13 bases fitting TRBD2. Germline V gene lookup returns CDR1 WSHSY and CDR2 SAAADI. V gave up 6 bases and J gave up 7 bases; unmatched junction bases: 6. This CDR3 has 15 amino acids. CDR3 DNA sequence: TGCGCCAGCAGAACTAGCGGGGGGGCGGGGAATGAGCAGTTCTTC. Amino acid sequence: CASRTSGGAGNEQFF.

As concerns this clone: Other DNA sequences of this sample code for an identical CDR3. This chain uses TRBV5-8 with TRBJ1-6; D may be TRBD1 (5 bases). This CDR3 is built from 15 residues. Germline-derived CDR1 and CDR2 are SGHTS and YDEGEE. The V gene lost 4 bases and the J gene lost 5 bases, with 13 bases spanning the gap. CDR3 DNA: TGTGCCAGCAGCCACGGCGGGACTCATAATTCACCCCTCCACTTT. It specifies CASSHGGTHNSPLHF.

This chain connects TRBV29-1 to TRBJ2-2; no clear D. The CDR3 contains 12 residues. Germline loops: CDR1 SQVTM, CDR2 ANQGSEA. V lost 1 base to trimming and J lost 6 bases, with 6 bases between them. The DNA of the CDR3 is TGCAGCGTTGAAGCGGGTCCCGGGGAGCTGTTTTTT. This translates into CSVEAGPGELFF.

The chain is built from TRBV2 and TRBJ1-1; D gene uncertain. Between the trimmed V and J ends, which lost 4 bases and 1 base, there was a span of 7 bases. This CDR3 comprises 13 residues. In germline, CDR1 is SNHLY, CDR2 FYNNEI. DNA of the CDR3: TGTGCCAGCAGTGTACAGCCGAACACTGAAGCTTTCTTT. Protein sequence: CASSVQPNTEAFF.

V usage is TRBV19 and J usage is TRBJ2-2; 8 bases are a match to TRBD1. CDR1 and CDR2 (germline): LNHDA, SQIVND (reference sequence). This CDR3 has 14 amino acids. Trimming removed 4 bases from V and 4 bases from J; junction bases left unmatched: 2. The CDR3 DNA reads TGTGCCAGTAGTAGGCAGGGGGCCACCGGGGAGCTGTTTTTT. Amino acids: CASSRQGATGELFF.